This TCR beta chain derives from a study of T cell responses to AZD1222 COVID-19 vaccine. Study results and caveats: Only 5 or 6 people who got AZD1222 tested seropositive at baseline. Reportedly, nearly half the spike-specific TCRs target unmutated variant regions. Among the donors, most were white British and more were female, and clonal diversity was possibly underestimated.

From germline, CDR1 is SGHVS and CDR2 FQNEAQ. V lost 1 base to trimming and J lost 1 base, with 5 bases between them. The CDR3 contains 14 residues. In regard to this clone: Its antigen is not known.

Data came from immunoSEQ multiplex PCR; TCRdb stores just in-frame clones and leaves some out. Seen here are around 130,000 clones, 80% to 90% observed once, and the top ten hold about 9.8%. The rearrangement uses TRBV7-8 and TRBJ1-3; D unresolved. The receptor was isolated from an adult in good health. Sequencing was performed on peripheral blood, taken on day 0 of AZD1222 vaccination. The DNA of the CDR3 is TGTGCCAGCAGCTTAGTGGATTCTGGAAACACCATATATTTT. Translating gives CASSLVDSGNTIYF. Complete variable domain (other parts from reference TRBV7-8 and TRBJ1-3): GAGVSQSPRYKVAKRGQDVALRCDPISGHVSLFWYQQALGQGPEFLTYFQNEAQLDKSGLPSDRFFAERPEGSVSTLKIQRTQQEDSAVYLCASSLVDSGNTIYFGEGSWLTVV.